This T cell receptor beta chain derives from a study of OX40 agonist ivuxolimab in advanced cancers. Turning to the study itself: Treatment received earlier with anti-PD-1, anti-PD-L1 or anti-CTLA-4 agents was allowed, and around 36% had some.

Patients were excluded for autoimmune disease history or systemic immunosuppression. This CDR3 spans 16 amino acids. From germline, CDR1 is MGHRA and CDR2 YSYEKL. V dropped 4 bases and J dropped 6; count of bases not matched to a gene: 12. About this clone itself: As yet, its antigen is unknown.

Generated by immunoSEQ multiplex PCR, the TCRdb table keeps only in-frame clones and is missing some. The sample has roughly 50,000 clones, 65% to 80% seen once; the top ten hold 6.3%. Broader study findings: Clonal expansion from baseline to week 6 occurred in both CD4+ and CD8+ T cells.

The sample consisted of CD4+ or CD8+ T cells sorted from blood, taken in a trial of the OX40 agonist ivuxolimab. The sequence was collected from an adult with an advanced solid tumor such as melanoma, head and neck, liver or kidney cancer. The chain has TRBV4-1 and TRBJ2-7; 10 bases agree with TRBD2. The CDR3 DNA reads TGCGCCAGCAGCCGCGGCAGGGCTAGCGGGAGCTTCGAGCAGTACTTC. It codes for CASSRGRASGSFEQYF.